This entry is about one T cell receptor (beta chain). The sequenced patients had an expansion of CD8+CD57+ cells seen by flow cytometry. This entry is derived from a study of CD8+CD57+ T cells in acquired aplastic anemia. Looking at the study overall: On average, sorted CD4+ and CD8+ cells gave roughly 3 ug of DNA.

Genomic DNA, the template, was used for profiling of the TCR beta VDJ and CDR3. TCRdb reanalysed the reads using MiXCR and keeps one entry per CDR3 protein. The sample lists some 140,000 distinct CDR3 sequences, around half occurring once. The V end was cut by 6 bases, the J end by 0 bases, with 23 bases between. The CDR3 extends over 17 amino acids. CDR1 and CDR2 (germline): SQVTM, ANQGSEA. Sequences were obtained from sorted CD4+, CD8+, or CD8+CD57+ T cells (not recorded which) from PBMCs. The chain is built from TRBV29-1 and TRBJ1-1; the D gene is possibly TRBD1 (5 bases). The source is a human donor with aplastic anemia. CDR3 in amino acids: CSVKGTGLRSVNTEAFF. CDR3 DNA: TGCAGCGTCAAGGGGACGGGCCTCCGTTCAGTGAACACTGAAGCTTTCTTT.